This T cell receptor beta chain was documented in a study of neurological immune-mediated disorders. This clonotype was detected many times. Its target is not known. The unsorted libraries had their origin in 2 million PBMCs stored at -80 C. The germline V and J ends were trimmed by 3 bases and 5 bases, with 16 bases remaining between them. The CDR3 spans 15 residues. General observations from the study: Across subjects, expanded clones had no CDR3 amino acid sequences in common, pointing to private repertoires in all groups.

Each CDR3 protein is one row after TCRdb ran MiXCR on the 5' RACE reads. The profile shows 45,000 to 70,000 distinct CDR3 sequences, around 4.4% of them singletons. V gene TRBV12-3 or TRBV12-4 combines with J gene TRBJ1-1, with D possibly TRBD1 on 5 matching bases. Sample: PBMCs. This clonotype was sampled from a man aged 50 to 59 with multiple sclerosis. The CDR3 region is CASSFPPGIRTEAFF. The CDR3 DNA sequence: TGTGCCAGCAGTTTCCCCCCAGGGATTAGGACTGAAGCTTTCTTT.